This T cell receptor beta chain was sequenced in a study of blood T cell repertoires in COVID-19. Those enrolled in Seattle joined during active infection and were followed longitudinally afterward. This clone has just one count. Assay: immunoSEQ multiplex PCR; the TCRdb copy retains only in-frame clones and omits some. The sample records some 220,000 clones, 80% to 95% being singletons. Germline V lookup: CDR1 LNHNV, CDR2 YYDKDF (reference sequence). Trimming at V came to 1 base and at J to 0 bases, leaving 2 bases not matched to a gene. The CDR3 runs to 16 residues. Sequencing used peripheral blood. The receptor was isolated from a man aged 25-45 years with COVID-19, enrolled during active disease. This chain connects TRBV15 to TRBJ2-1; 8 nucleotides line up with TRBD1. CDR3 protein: CATSRGQGSSYNEQFF. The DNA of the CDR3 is TGTGCCACCAGCAGAGGACAGGGGTCCTCCTACAATGAGCAGTTCTTC.